These T cell receptor beta chains were read from a single sample in a study of CD8 T cells in Susac syndrome. TCRdb passed the immunoSEQ multiplex PCR reads through MiXCR, listing each CDR3 protein once. The table lists approximately 120,000 distinct CDR3 sequences, about 96% of them singletons. Sequences were obtained from CD4+ T cells from PBMCs. The receptor set was obtained from a human donor in good health. Both conserved end residues are part of each CDR3. Fields, in order: D gene, J gene, V gene, CDR3 length, clone size, CDR3 protein, CDR3 DNA. A D gene is named only where the DNA matches it firmly. Size values are once, few and many counts, or a class for expanded clones, and some rows have none.

-,TRBJ2-1,TRBV6-5,13,-,CASSRTVRNEQFF,TGTGCCAGCTCGAGGACAGTCAGGAATGAGCAGTTCTTC
TRBD2,TRBJ2-1,TRBV3-1,17,-,CASSSHKGGLALDEQFF,TGTGCCAGCAGCAGTCATAAAGGGGGACTAGCCTTGGACGAGCAGTTCTTC
-,TRBJ1-1,TRBV19,15,-,CASSIVEAGGTEAFF,TGTGCCAGTAGTATCGTGGAGGCGGGGGGCACTGAAGCTTTCTTT
TRBD1,TRBJ2-7,TRBV29-1,15,-,CSVVGMGQGVYEQYF,TGCAGCGTTGTCGGAATGGGACAGGGGGTTTACGAGCAGTACTTC
TRBD2,TRBJ2-5,TRBV3-1,14,-,CASSQKKGGETQYF,TGTGCCAGCAGCCAAAAAAAGGGAGGGGAGACCCAGTACTTC
-,TRBJ2-2,TRBV5-1,15,-,CASSSLVEGPGELFF,TGCGCCAGCAGCTCGCTAGTGGAGGGTCCCGGGGAGCTGTTTTTT
-,TRBJ2-2,TRBV3-1,15,-,CASSRGDRNTGELFF,TGTGCCAGCAGCCGGGGGGACCGGAACACCGGGGAGCTGTTTTTT
-,TRBJ1-4,TRBV29-1,14,-,CSVVSGQLGEKLFF,TGCAGCGTTGTCAGTGGACAGCTCGGGGAAAAACTGTTTTTT
-,TRBJ2-7,TRBV2,16,-,CASSEPGAGWDYEQYF,TGTGCCAGCAGTGAACCAGGGGCGGGATGGGACTACGAGCAGTACTTC
TRBD1,TRBJ2-5,TRBV5-4,14,-,CASSFVDRQETQYF,TGTGCCAGCAGCTTTGTGGACAGGCAAGAGACCCAGTACTTC
-,TRBJ2-6,TRBV5-8,17,-,CASSPGTVAMGANVLTF,TGTGCCAGCAGCCCAGGAACGGTGGCGATGGGGGCCAACGTCCTGACTTTC
-,TRBJ2-3,TRBV7-9,13,-,CASSLNEERTQYF,TGTGCCAGCAGCTTAAATGAGGAGAGAACGCAGTATTTT
-,TRBJ2-5,TRBV2,14,-,CASSEIRGRETQYF,TGTGCCAGCAGTGAAATCCGGGGGAGAGAGACCCAGTACTTC
TRBD2,TRBJ2-3,TRBV7-8,16,-,CASSPLPSGGLDTQYF,TGTGCCAGCAGCCCTCTCCCTAGCGGGGGGTTGGATACGCAGTATTTT
TRBD2,TRBJ2-5,TRBV28,15,once,CASSLRVAGPETQYF,TGTGCCAGCAGTCTCCGGGTAGCGGGACCCGAGACCCAGTACTTC
-,TRBJ2-1,TRBV9,13,-,CASSVGEKGGQFF,TGTGCCAGCAGCGTAGGAGAGAAAGGTGGGCAGTTCTTC
-,TRBJ2-7,TRBV21-1,15,-,CASSNLQWNDYEQYF,TGTGCCAGCAGCAATTTACAGTGGAACGACTACGAGCAGTACTTC
-,TRBJ2-7,TRBV6-5,14,-,CASTGRVSPYEQYF,TGTGCCAGCACCGGCAGGGTGAGCCCCTACGAGCAGTACTTC
TRBD1,TRBJ1-3,TRBV6-5,15,once,CASSSDRGSGNTIYF,TGTGCCAGCAGTTCCGACAGGGGGTCTGGAAACACCATATATTTT
-,TRBJ2-5,TRBV20-1,11,-,CSATAPETQYF,TGCAGTGCGACGGCCCCGGAGACCCAGTACTTC
TRBD2,TRBJ2-1,TRBV7-2,15,-,CASTRGLAGDNEQFF,TGTGCCAGCACCAGAGGACTAGCGGGAGACAATGAGCAGTTCTTC
TRBD2,TRBJ2-3,TRBV7-8,14,-,CASSVATGGDTQYF,TGTGCCAGCAGCGTAGCCACGGGGGGAGATACGCAGTATTTT
-,TRBJ2-4,TRBV28,15,-,CASSVGPGAQDIQYF,TGTGCCAGCAGTGTCGGCCCAGGGGCTCAAGACATTCAGTACTTC
-,TRBJ2-2,TRBV3-1,15,-,CASSQGRAVLGELFF,TGTGCCAGCAGCCAAGGGAGGGCAGTTCTCGGGGAGCTGTTTTTT
-,TRBJ2-1,TRBV5-1,15,-,CASGFERGSDNEQFF,TGCGCCAGCGGTTTCGAGCGCGGCTCGGACAATGAGCAGTTCTTC
TRBD2,TRBJ2-5,TRBV12-3/TRBV12-4,16,-,CASSWRLAEGKETQYF,TGTGCCAGCAGTTGGAGACTAGCGGAGGGGAAAGAGACCCAGTACTTC
TRBD1,TRBJ1-2,TRBV6-6,13,-,CASQGQGYYGYTF,TGTGCATCACAGGGACAGGGGTACTATGGCTACACCTTC
-,TRBJ2-1,TRBV12-3/TRBV12-4,15,-,CASSLAGLDRYEQFF,TGTGCCAGCAGTTTAGCCGGACTCGATAGGTATGAGCAGTTCTTC
TRBD1,TRBJ2-2,TRBV6-5,13,-,CASRTGGSGELFF,TGTGCCAGCAGGACAGGGGGCTCCGGGGAGCTGTTTTTT
-,TRBJ2-7,TRBV29-1,12,-,CSVRYRAYEQYF,TGCAGCGTTCGGTACAGGGCCTACGAGCAGTACTTC
-,TRBJ2-3,TRBV13,14,-,CASSLTGGRDTQYF,TGTGCCAGCAGCCTTACAGGTGGAAGGGATACGCAGTATTTT
TRBD1,TRBJ2-1,TRBV6-1,15,-,CASNQAGTGKNEQFF,TGTGCCAGCAACCAAGCCGGGACAGGGAAGAATGAGCAGTTCTTC
TRBD1,TRBJ2-4,TRBV6-5,15,-,CASSAQGSAKNIQYF,TGTGCCAGCAGTGCACAGGGGAGTGCCAAAAACATTCAGTACTTC
-,TRBJ2-7,TRBV4-2,16,-,CASSKDLVGAPYEQYF,TGTGCCAGCAGCAAAGATCTGGTAGGGGCCCCCTACGAGCAGTACTTC
TRBD1,TRBJ2-1,TRBV5-4,14,-,CASSVTGARNEQFF,TGTGCCAGCAGCGTGACAGGGGCGCGTAATGAGCAGTTCTTC
TRBD1,TRBJ2-1,TRBV5-1,15,-,CASSQRTGDLSEQFF,TGCGCCAGCAGCCAGAGGACAGGGGATTTATCTGAGCAGTTCTTC
-,TRBJ2-5,TRBV7-2,12,-,CASSLYVETQYF,TGTGCCAGCAGCTTATACGTAGAGACCCAGTACTTC
TRBD2,TRBJ2-1,TRBV12-3/TRBV12-4,16,once,CASRSPESGGYNEQFF,TGTGCCAGCAGGTCCCCCGAGAGCGGGGGCTACAATGAGCAGTTCTTC
-,TRBJ2-7,TRBV9,11,-,CASSVRSTGLF,TGTGCCAGCAGCGTACGGTCAACAGGGTTATTC
TRBD1,TRBJ2-4,TRBV6-6,16,-,CASRRRITGDENIQYF,TGTGCCAGCAGACGCCGAATAACAGGGGATGAAAACATTCAGTACTTC
-,TRBJ2-5,TRBV9,15,-,CASSVGHRDQETQYF,TGTGCCAGCAGCGTAGGTCACAGGGACCAAGAGACCCAGTACTTC
TRBD1,TRBJ1-1,TRBV12-3/TRBV12-4,13,once,CASTQGQSNEAFF,TGTGCCAGCACCCAGGGACAGTCTAATGAAGCTTTCTTT
TRBD1,TRBJ2-5,TRBV2,13,-,CASGTGPEETQYF,TGTGCCAGTGGGACAGGCCCGGAAGAGACCCAGTACTTC
-,TRBJ2-7,TRBV14,13,-,CASSQDRNYEQYF,TGTGCCAGCAGCCAAGATAGGAACTACGAGCAGTACTTC
-,TRBJ2-7,TRBV7-6,12,-,CASSSHGYEQYF,TGTGCCAGCAGTTCACATGGCTACGAGCAGTACTTC
-,TRBJ2-4,TRBV5-6,13,once,CASSFLERNIQYF,TGTGCCAGCAGCTTCCTGGAGAGAAACATTCAGTACTTC